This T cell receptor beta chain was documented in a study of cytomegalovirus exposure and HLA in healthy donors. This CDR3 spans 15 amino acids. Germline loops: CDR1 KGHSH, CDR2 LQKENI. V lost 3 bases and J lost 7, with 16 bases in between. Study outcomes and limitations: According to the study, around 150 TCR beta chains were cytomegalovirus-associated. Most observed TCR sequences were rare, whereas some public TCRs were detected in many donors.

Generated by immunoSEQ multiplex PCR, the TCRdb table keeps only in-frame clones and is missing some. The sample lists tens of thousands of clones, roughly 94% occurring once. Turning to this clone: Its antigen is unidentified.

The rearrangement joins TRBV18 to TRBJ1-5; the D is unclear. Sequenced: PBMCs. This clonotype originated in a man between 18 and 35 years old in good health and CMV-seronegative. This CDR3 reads CASSPVGGSGQPQHF. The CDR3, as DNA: TGTGCCAGCTCACCGGTGGGCGGTAGCGGGCAGCCCCAGCATTTT.